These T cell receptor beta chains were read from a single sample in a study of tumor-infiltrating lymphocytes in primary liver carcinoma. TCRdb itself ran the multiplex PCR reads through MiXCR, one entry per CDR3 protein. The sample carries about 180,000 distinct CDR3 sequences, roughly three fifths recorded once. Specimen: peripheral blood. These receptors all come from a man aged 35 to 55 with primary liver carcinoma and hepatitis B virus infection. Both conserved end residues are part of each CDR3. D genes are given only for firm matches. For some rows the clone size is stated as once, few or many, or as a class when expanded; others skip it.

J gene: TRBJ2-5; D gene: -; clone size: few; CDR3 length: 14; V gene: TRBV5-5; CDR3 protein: CASSMRDGQETQYF; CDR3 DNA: TGTGCCAGCAGCATGCGGGACGGCCAAGAGACCCAGTACTTC
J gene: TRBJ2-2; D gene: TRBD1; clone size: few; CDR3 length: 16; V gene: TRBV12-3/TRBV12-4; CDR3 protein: CASSPGQGKNTGELFF; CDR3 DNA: TGTGCCAGCAGCCCCGGACAGGGGAAGAACACCGGGGAGCTGTTTTTT
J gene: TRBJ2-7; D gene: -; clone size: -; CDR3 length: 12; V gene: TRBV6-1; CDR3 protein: CASSGLFNEQYF; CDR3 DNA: TGTGCCAGCAGTGGCCTATTCAACGAGCAGTACTTC
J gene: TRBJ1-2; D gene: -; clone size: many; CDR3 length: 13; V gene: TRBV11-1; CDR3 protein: CASSSGPDYGYTF; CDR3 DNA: TGTGCCAGCAGCTCGGGACCCGACTATGGCTACACCTTC
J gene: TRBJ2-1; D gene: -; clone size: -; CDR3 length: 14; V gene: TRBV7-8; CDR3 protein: CASSFGGPYNEQFF; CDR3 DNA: TGTGCCAGCAGCTTTGGCGGTCCCTACAATGAGCAGTTCTTC
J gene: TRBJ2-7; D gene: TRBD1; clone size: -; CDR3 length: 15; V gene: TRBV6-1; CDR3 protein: CASQTGGRGSYEQYF; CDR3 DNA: TGTGCCAGCCAGACAGGGGGCCGCGGGAGTTACGAGCAGTACTTC
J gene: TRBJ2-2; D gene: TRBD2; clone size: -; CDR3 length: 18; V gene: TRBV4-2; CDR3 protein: CASSLRLAGGPNTGELFF; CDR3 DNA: TGTGCCAGCAGCCTCCGACTAGCGGGAGGGCCGAACACCGGGGAGCTGTTTTTT
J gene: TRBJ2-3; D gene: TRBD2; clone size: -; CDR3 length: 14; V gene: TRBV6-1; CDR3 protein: CTSSTSGSLDTQYF; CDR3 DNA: TGTACCAGCAGTACTAGCGGGAGCTTGGATACGCAGTATTTT
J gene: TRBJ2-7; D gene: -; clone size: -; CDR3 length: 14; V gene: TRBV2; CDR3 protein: CASSHLQGTSEQYF; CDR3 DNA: TGTGCCAGCAGCCATCTTCAGGGAACCTCAGAGCAGTACTTC
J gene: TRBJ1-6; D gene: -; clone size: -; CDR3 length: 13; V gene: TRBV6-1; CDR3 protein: CASMLGYNSPLHF; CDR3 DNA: TGTGCCAGCATGTTGGGTTATAATTCACCCCTCCACTTT
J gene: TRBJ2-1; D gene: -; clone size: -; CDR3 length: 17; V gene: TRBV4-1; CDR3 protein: CASSQGTRVKMRNEQFF; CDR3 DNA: TGCGCCAGCAGCCAAGGGACCAGGGTAAAAATGAGGAATGAGCAGTTCTTC
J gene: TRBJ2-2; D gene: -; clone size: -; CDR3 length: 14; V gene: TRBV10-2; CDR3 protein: CASSAHANTGELFF; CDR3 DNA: TGTGCCAGCAGTGCACACGCGAACACCGGGGAGCTGTTTTTT
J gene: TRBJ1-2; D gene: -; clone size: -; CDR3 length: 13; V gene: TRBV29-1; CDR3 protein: CSVERGRGGGYTF; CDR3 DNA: TGCAGCGTTGAGAGGGGCCGGGGAGGGGGCTACACCTTC
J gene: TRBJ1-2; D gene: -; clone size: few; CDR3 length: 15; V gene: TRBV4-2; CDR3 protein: CASSQVETLLGGYTF; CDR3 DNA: TGTGCCAGCAGCCAAGTCGAGACTCTCCTAGGAGGCTACACCTTC
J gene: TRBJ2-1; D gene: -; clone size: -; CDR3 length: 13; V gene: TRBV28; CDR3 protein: CASLRAGDNEQFF; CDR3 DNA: TGTGCCAGCTTGAGGGCAGGGGACAATGAGCAGTTCTTC
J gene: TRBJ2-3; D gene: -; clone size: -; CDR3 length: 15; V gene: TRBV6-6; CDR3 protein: CASNPTDGGADTQYF; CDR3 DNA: TGTGCCAGCAATCCCACCGACGGGGGCGCAGATACGCAGTATTTT
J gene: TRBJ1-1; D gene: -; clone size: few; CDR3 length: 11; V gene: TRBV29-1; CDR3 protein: CSGKGHTEAFF; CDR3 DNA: TGCAGCGGTAAAGGCCACACTGAAGCTTTCTTT
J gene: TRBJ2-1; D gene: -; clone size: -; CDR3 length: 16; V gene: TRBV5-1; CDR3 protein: CASSSVPGSGRNEQFF; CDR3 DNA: TGCGCCAGCAGCTCGGTGCCCGGTAGCGGACGCAATGAGCAGTTCTTC
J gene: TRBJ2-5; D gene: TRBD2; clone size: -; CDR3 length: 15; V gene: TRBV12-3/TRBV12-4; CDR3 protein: CASRPRAGGTGAQYF; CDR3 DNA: TGTGCCAGCAGACCCCGAGCGGGAGGAACTGGGGCCCAGTACTTC
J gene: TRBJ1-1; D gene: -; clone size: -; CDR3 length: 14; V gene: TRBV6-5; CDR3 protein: CASSYSGEGTEAFF; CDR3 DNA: TGTGCCAGCAGTTACTCAGGGGAGGGGACTGAAGCTTTCTTT
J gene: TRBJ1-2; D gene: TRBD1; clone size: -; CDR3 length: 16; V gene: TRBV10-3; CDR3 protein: CAISERTGTGGYGYTF; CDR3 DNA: TGTGCCATCAGTGAGAGAACCGGGACAGGGGGTTATGGCTACACCTTC
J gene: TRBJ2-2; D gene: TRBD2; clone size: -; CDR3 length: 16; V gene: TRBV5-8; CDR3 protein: CASSLLAGGPVGELFF; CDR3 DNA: TGTGCCAGCAGCTTACTAGCGGGAGGGCCTGTCGGGGAGCTGTTTTTT
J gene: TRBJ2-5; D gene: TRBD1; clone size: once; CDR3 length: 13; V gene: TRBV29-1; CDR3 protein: CSVVRGQKEAQYF; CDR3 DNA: TGCAGTGTTGTAAGGGGGCAGAAAGAGGCCCAGTACTTC
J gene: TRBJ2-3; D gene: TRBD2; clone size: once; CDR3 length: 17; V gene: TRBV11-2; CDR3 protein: CASSLARTSGSTDTQYF; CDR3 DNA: TGTGCCAGCAGCTTAGCTCGGACTAGCGGGTCCACAGATACGCAGTATTTT